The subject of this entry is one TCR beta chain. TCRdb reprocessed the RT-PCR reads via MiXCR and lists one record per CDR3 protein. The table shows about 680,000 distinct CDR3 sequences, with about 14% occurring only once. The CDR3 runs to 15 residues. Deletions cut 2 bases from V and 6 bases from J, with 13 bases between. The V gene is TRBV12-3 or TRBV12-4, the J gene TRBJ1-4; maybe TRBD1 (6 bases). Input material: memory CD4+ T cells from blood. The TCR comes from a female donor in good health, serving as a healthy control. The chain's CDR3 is CASSLYGTKDEKLFF. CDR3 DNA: TGTGCCAGCAGTTTATATGGGACAAAGGATGAAAAACTGTTTTTT.